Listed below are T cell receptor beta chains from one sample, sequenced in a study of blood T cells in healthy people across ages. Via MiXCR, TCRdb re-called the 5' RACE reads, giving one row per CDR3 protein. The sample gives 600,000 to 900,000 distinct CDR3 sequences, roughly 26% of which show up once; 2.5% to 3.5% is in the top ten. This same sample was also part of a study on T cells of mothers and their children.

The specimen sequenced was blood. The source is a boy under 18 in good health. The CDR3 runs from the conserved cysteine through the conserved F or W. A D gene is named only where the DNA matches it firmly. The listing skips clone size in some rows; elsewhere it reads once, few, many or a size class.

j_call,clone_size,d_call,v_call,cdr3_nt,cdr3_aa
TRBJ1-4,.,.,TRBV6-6,TGTGCCAGCAACCCACTTGAAGGGAGGAAAAAACTGTTTTTT,CASNPLEGRKKLFF
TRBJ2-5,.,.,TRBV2,TGTGCCAGCCGGACTCCCGGCCAAGAGACCCAGTACTTC,CASRTPGQETQYF
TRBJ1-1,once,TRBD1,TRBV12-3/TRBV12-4,TGTGCCAGCAGTAGGACAGGGGATTCCACTGAAGCTTTCTTT,CASSRTGDSTEAFF
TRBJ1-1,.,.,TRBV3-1,TGTGCCAGCAGCCAATGGGGTTCTGAAGCTTTCTTT,CASSQWGSEAFF
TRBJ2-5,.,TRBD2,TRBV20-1,TGCAGTGCTAGAGAAGCTAGCGGGGGGCTGGAGACCCAGTACTTC,CSAREASGGLETQYF
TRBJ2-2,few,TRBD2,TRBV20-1,TGCAGTGCACGGACTAGCGGGGCTTCTTCCACCGGGGAGCTGTTTTTT,CSARTSGASSTGELFF
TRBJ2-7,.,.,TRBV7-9,TGTGCCAGCAGCGTGACCAACTACGAGCAGTACTTC,CASSVTNYEQYF
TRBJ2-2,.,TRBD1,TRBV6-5,TGTGCCAGCAGTTACCGAAACAGGGGGCCGGGCACCGGGGAGCTGTTTTTT,CASSYRNRGPGTGELFF
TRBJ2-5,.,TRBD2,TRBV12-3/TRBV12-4,TGTGCCAGCAGGAAAGCGGGGCTCCAAGAGACCCAGTACTTC,CASRKAGLQETQYF
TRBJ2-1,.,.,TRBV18,TGTGCCAGCTCACCACCTTCACCTGACAATGAGCAGTTCTTC,CASSPPSPDNEQFF
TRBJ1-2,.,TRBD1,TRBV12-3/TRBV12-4,TGTGCCAGCAGTTTTCAGGGGGCGGCTGGCTACACCTTC,CASSFQGAAGYTF
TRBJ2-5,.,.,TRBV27,TGTGCCAGCAGTACGAGCGGTTACCCCCCCGAGACCCAGTACTTC,CASSTSGYPPETQYF
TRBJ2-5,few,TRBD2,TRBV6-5,TGTGCCAGCAGTTCCACGGGGGGGGGCGCATCGGAGACCCAGTACTTC,CASSSTGGGASETQYF
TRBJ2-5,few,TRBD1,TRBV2,TGTGCCAGCAGTCTGGGACAGGCCCGGCAAGAGACCCAGTACTTC,CASSLGQARQETQYF
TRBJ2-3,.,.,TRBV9,TGTGCCAGCAGCGTAGCTACGGAAGTACTGCTAGGCGTTACGCAGTATTTT,CASSVATEVLLGVTQYF
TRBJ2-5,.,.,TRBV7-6,TGTGCCAGCAGCTGGACAGTGGGAGAGACCCAGTACTTC,CASSWTVGETQYF
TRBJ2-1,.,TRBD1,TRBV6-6,TGTGCCAGCTCGAGACAGGGGGACAATGAGCAGTTCTTC,CASSRQGDNEQFF
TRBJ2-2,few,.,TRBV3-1,TGTGCCAGCAGCCCCCTCCAGGTACCCGGGGAGCTGTTTTTT,CASSPLQVPGELFF
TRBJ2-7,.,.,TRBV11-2,TGTGCCAGCAGCTCTTTGACTATTTACTACGAGCAGTACTTC,CASSSLTIYYEQYF
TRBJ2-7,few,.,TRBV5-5,TGTGCCAGCAGCCCTTACGCACAGGGCGCACGCGAGCAGTACTTC,CASSPYAQGAREQYF
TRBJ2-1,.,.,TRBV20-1,TGCAGTGCTAGGAAGGTCAATGAGCAGTTCTTC,CSARKVNEQFF
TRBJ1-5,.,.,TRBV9,TGTGCCAGCAGCGTAGCTGAGGTAGGGGTTGGATGGCAGCCCCAGCATTTT,CASSVAEVGVGWQPQHF
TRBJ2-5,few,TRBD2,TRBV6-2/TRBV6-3,TGTGCCAGCAGTTACAGGACTAGCGGGGATTTGTACCAAGAGACCCAGTACTTC,CASSYRTSGDLYQETQYF
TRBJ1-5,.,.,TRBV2,TGTGCCAGCAGGGCCGGACAGCGGCTAGGGCCCCAGCATTTT,CASRAGQRLGPQHF
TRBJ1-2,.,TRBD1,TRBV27,TGTGCCAGCATGGGACAGGGTGGGGCAGCTAACTATGGCTACACCTTC,CASMGQGGAANYGYTF
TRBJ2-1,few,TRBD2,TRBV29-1,TGCAGCGTCGGACTAGCGGCCTACAATGAGCAGTTCTTC,CSVGLAAYNEQFF
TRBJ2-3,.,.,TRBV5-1,TGCGCCAGCCAAGGTAGAGGAGATACGCAGTATTTT,CASQGRGDTQYF